A single sample gave rise to the 21 T cell receptor beta chains below, sequenced in a study of shared clonotypes between healthy human individuals. Generated by immunoSEQ multiplex PCR, the TCRdb table keeps only in-frame clones and is missing some. The top ten hold about 0.39% of the sample, which has 2 million to 3 million clones, roughly 93% seen once. The sequenced material came from naive CD4+ T cells from PBMCs. Subset noted: CD45RA+ positively selected. These receptor sequences come from a man between 18 and 35 years old in good health. Some clones in this sample may be carry-over from other donors' samples.

This chain uses TRBV28 with TRBJ1-2; no definite D call. Germline assignment: CDR1 MDHEN and CDR2 SYDVKM. CDR3 length equals 15 residues. The germline V and J ends were trimmed by 2 bases and 8 bases, with 18 bases remaining between them. This CDR3 is CASSLNPNTGSGYTF. The CDR3 DNA reads as TGTGCCAGCAGTTTAAATCCCAATACCGGTTCGGGCTACACCTTC.

The rearrangement links TRBV19 to TRBJ2-6, with unresolved D. The germline CDR1 and CDR2 sequences are LNHDA and SQIVND (reference sequence). The V gene lost 9 bases and the J gene lost 0 bases, with 9 bases spanning the gap. The CDR3 sequence is 14 residues long. The CDR3 DNA is TGTGCCAGCGACCGGTACTCTGGGGCCAACGTCCTGACTTTC. As protein: CASDRYSGANVLTF.

The rearrangement links TRBV19 to TRBJ2-7; perhaps D is TRBD1 or TRBD2 (5 bases each). CDR1 is LNHDA, CDR2 SQIVND, per germline (reference sequence). With 4 bases removed from V and 0 bases from J, the gap between germline ends came to 10 bases. The CDR3 length is 14 residues. CDR3 sequence (DNA): TGTGCCAGTAGTAATCCGGGGCACTCCTACGAGCAGTACTTC. Residues: CASSNPGHSYEQYF.

The chain carries TRBV2 and TRBJ2-5; D unresolved. There are 11 residues in the CDR3. V lost 6 bases and J 9 bases, leaving 11 bases between the germline ends. The germline gives CDR1 SNHLY, CDR2 FYNNEI. The CDR3 protein is CASSVERAQYF. CDR3 DNA: TGTGCCAGCAGCGTTGAACGGGCCCAGTACTTC.

This clone came up a few times. The chain employs TRBV5-1 and TRBJ2-2, with D unresolved. Trimming left V 4 bases short and J 2 bases short, with 18 bases between. The CDR3 has 17 amino acids. Germline CDR1 is SGHRS and CDR2 is YFSETQ. The CDR3: CASSEVSVGLNTGELFF. The CDR3, as DNA: TGCGCCAGCAGCGAGGTCTCAGTTGGGCTCAACACCGGGGAGCTGTTTTTT.

V usage is TRBV5-1 and J usage is TRBJ2-7; 8 bases are shared with TRBD2. The V gene end was trimmed by 4 bases and the J gene end by 0 bases; junction bases not matched to a gene: 12. Germline assignment: CDR1 SGHRS and CDR2 YFSETQ. The CDR3 is 17 amino acids. CDR3 protein: CASSTSPGGVHSYEQYF. DNA for the CDR3: TGCGCCAGCAGCACCAGCCCGGGGGGGGTGCACTCCTACGAGCAGTACTTC.

This rearrangement joins TRBV10-3 to TRBJ1-1; D not resolved. Per germline, CDR1 ENHRY and CDR2 SYGVKD. CDR3 size: 13 residues. Trimming cost V 4 bases and J 2 bases, with 8 bases left between them. The chain's CDR3 is CAISGQSNTEAFF. The DNA of the CDR3 is TGTGCCATCAGTGGACAAAGTAACACTGAAGCTTTCTTT.

V gene TRBV14 combines with J gene TRBJ2-7; the match to TRBD2 covers 9 bases. Trimming took 4 bases from V and 3 from J; bases not matched to a gene: 1. CDR1 and CDR2 (germline): SGHDN, FVKESK. This CDR3 is built from 13 residues. The CDR3 DNA is TGTGCCAGCAGCCGACTAGCGGTCTACGAGCAGTACTTC. Translated: CASSRLAVYEQYF.

This chain links TRBV5-4 with TRBJ2-4; 8 bases map to TRBD2. V dropped 0 bases and J dropped 8; count of bases not matched to a gene: 4. The germline V gene has CDR1 SGHNT and CDR2 YYREEE (reference sequence). This CDR3 comprises 14 residues. CDR3 sequence reads: CASSLATSDHIQYF. In nucleotides, the CDR3 is TGTGCCAGCAGCTTGGCGACTAGCGACCACATTCAGTACTTC.

This chain links TRBV4-1 with TRBJ1-1; 8 nucleotides match TRBD1. Germline-derived CDR1 and CDR2 are MGHRA and YSYEKL. The CDR3 consists of 15 residues. The junction had 4 bases not matched to a gene; V was cut back by 4 bases and J by 0 bases. The CDR3 region has the DNA TGCGCCAGCAGCCCGGGACAGGAGATGAACACTGAAGCTTTCTTT. As protein: CASSPGQEMNTEAFF.

Worth noting for this clone: Other DNA sequences of this sample code for an identical CDR3. The chain has TRBV2 and TRBJ2-2; D is ambiguous. This CDR3 region has 14 residues. Germline V gene sequence: CDR1 SNHLY, CDR2 FYNNEI. The germline V and J ends were trimmed by 6 bases and 2 bases, with 10 bases remaining between them. The CDR3 protein is CASRAGTNTGELFF. Here the CDR3 DNA reads TGTGCCAGCAGGGCCGGAACTAACACCGGGGAGCTGTTTTTT.

The count of this clone is one. The chain joins TRBV11-2 to TRBJ2-7; 12 nucleotides line up with TRBD2. CDR1 and CDR2 (germline): SGHAT, FQNNGV. Trimming took 6 bases from V and 2 from J; bases not matched to a gene: 2. CDR3 length: 14 amino acids. As DNA, the CDR3 is TGTGCCAGCAGTTGGACTAGCGGGACCTACGAGCAGTACTTC. It translates to CASSWTSGTYEQYF. The whole variable domain, filled in from reference TRBV11-2 and TRBJ2-7, reads EAGVAQSPRYKIIEKRQSVAFWCNPISGHATLYWYQQILGQGPKLLIQFQNNGVVDDSQLPKDRFSAERLKGVDSTLKIQPAKLEDSAVYLCASSWTSGTYEQYFGPGTRLTVT.

The J gene is TRBJ1-4, the V gene TRBV5-4; 9 nucleotides match TRBD1. Germline CDR1 and CDR2: SGHNT and YYREEE (reference sequence). The CDR3 has 15 residues. J was trimmed by 8 bases and V by 3 bases; bases with no gene match: 8. The CDR3 nucleotides are TGTGCCAGCAGCTCCCCGGGACAGGGAGACGAAAAACTGTTTTTT. Its translation is CASSSPGQGDEKLFF.

The J gene is TRBJ2-1, the V gene TRBV19; 8 bases match TRBD2. J lost 6 bases, V lost 3 bases, and 7 bases had no gene match. CDR3 size: 15 residues. Germline V CDR1 and CDR2: LNHDA, SQIVND (reference sequence). CDR3 sequence reads: CASSMGGAGVNEQFF. Written as DNA, the CDR3 is TGTGCCAGTAGTATGGGGGGAGCGGGAGTCAATGAGCAGTTCTTC.

The J gene is TRBJ2-3, the V gene TRBV6-1, with D perhaps assigned TRBD1 or TRBD2 (5 bases each). CDR3 length: 12 amino acids. V dropped 9 bases and J dropped 0 bases, with 7 bases sitting between them. Germline CDR1 MNHNS, CDR2 SASEGT. CDR3: CARGDSTDTQYF. The CDR3, as DNA: TGTGCCAGGGGGGACAGCACAGATACGCAGTATTTT.

DNA of the CDR3: TGTGCCAGCTCCAACCGAGGCGGGGGATCGGCCTACAATGAGCAGTTCTTC. It specifies CASSNRGGGSAYNEQFF. This chain joins TRBV18 and TRBJ2-1, with 7 bases that match TRBD2. CDR1 KGHSH and CDR2 LQKENI come from the germline V gene. V trimming: 6 bases; J trimming: 2 bases; junction bases outside the gene matches: 13. The CDR3 runs to 17 residues.

This rearrangement joins TRBV7-2 to TRBJ2-2; D might be TRBD1 (5 bases). Germline values: CDR1 SGHTA, CDR2 FQGNSA. The V and J ends lost 7 bases and 0 bases respectively, with 15 bases between them. The CDR3 totals 16 residues. The CDR3 bases are TGTGCCAGCACCCAGGGTGGCGCGGCGAACACCGGGGAGCTGTTTTTT. It specifies CASTQGGAANTGELFF.

The rearrangement joins TRBV6-6 to TRBJ2-2; perhaps TRBD2 as D (6 bases). The germline V and J ends were trimmed by 6 bases and 2 bases, with 10 bases remaining between them. The CDR3 covers 14 residues. Germline lookup yields CDR1 MNHNY and CDR2 SVGAGI (reference sequence). The CDR3 protein is CASRGSGNTGELFF. DNA for the CDR3: TGTGCCAGCAGGGGTAGCGGTAACACCGGGGAGCTGTTTTTT.

Worth noting for this clone: The sample carries other DNA sequences with the same CDR3. This chain links TRBV6-1 with TRBJ1-5, with 8 bases that match TRBD1. The junction had 8 bases not matched to a gene; V was cut back by 5 bases and J by 5 bases. Germline V gives CDR1 MNHNS, CDR2 SASEGT. CDR3 size: 15 residues. Written as DNA, the CDR3 is TGTGCCAGCAGTCCCCGAGACAGGGGACATCAGCCCCAGCATTTT. Translated, it gives CASSPRDRGHQPQHF.

The chain couples TRBV12-5 to TRBJ1-2; weak D call: TRBD1 (5 bases). Trimming removed 2 bases at V and 8 bases at J, with 12 bases between. Germline V gene data show CDR1 as LGHNT and CDR2 as FRNRAP. The CDR3 loop spans 13 amino acids. CDR3 sequence reads: CASGLMAGQGYTF. The CDR3 region has the DNA TGTGCTAGTGGTTTGATGGCAGGGCAGGGCTACACCTTC.

The rearrangement links TRBV7-2 to TRBJ1-1; TRBD1 matches 9 bases. There are 14 residues in the CDR3. Germline V gene sequence: CDR1 SGHTA, CDR2 FQGNSA. The ends lost 4 bases at V and 5 bases at J; junction bases unmatched: 5. The CDR3 coding sequence is TGTGCCAGCAGCTACGGACAGGGGAGGACTGAAGCTTTCTTT. It encodes CASSYGQGRTEAFF.